The next 4 T cell receptor beta chains were all read from a single sample in a study of HIV-infected patients and healthy controls. TCRdb re-derived calls from the 5' RACE reads in MiXCR, one entry per CDR3 protein. This table has tens of thousands of distinct CDR3 sequences, 15% to 20% appearing once. The sequenced sample consisted of CD4+ T cells from blood. The receptors were sampled from a human donor in good health.

This clonotype turned up a few times. The gene calls are TRBV19 and TRBJ1-5; TRBD1 might be the D (6 bases). The CDR3 length is 17 residues. CDR1 is LNHDA, CDR2 SQIVND, per germline (reference sequence). V gave up 2 bases and J gave up 3 bases, with 17 bases separating them. Here the CDR3 reads CASSIKGGGRNNQPQHF. CDR3 DNA sequence: TGTGCCAGTAGTATAAAGGGGGGGGGAAGAAACAATCAGCCCCAGCATTTT.

This clonotype was seen more than once but under ten times. The rearrangement joins TRBV12-3 or TRBV12-4 to TRBJ1-5; TRBD1 might be the D (5 bases). The CDR3 loop spans 15 amino acids. Deletions cut 3 bases from V and 7 bases from J, with 16 bases between. The CDR3 region is CASSFFGGSWQPQHF. CDR3 nucleotide sequence: TGTGCCAGCAGTTTTTTCGGGGGATCTTGGCAGCCCCAGCATTTT.

Only a few counts were recorded for this clonotype. CDR3 loop: CASSQVSGSWETQYF. The CDR3 DNA follows: TGTGCCAGCAGCCAAGTCTCCGGGTCTTGGGAGACCCAGTACTTC. The genes are TRBV14 and TRBJ2-5; no clear D. Trimming took 1 base from V and 5 from J, leaving 14 bases between them. Germline values: CDR1 SGHDN, CDR2 FVKESK. CDR3 length: 15 residues. Full variable domain (missing parts from reference TRBV14 and TRBJ2-5): EAGVTQFPSHSVIEKGQTVTLRCDPISGHDNLYWYRRVMGKEIKFLLHFVKESKQDESGMPNNRFLAERTGGTYSTLKVQPAELEDSGVYFCASSQVSGSWETQYFGPGTRLLVL.

Ten or more counts support this clonotype. V is TRBV12-3 or TRBV12-4 and J is TRBJ1-5; 9 nucleotides match TRBD1. Germline trimming cut 7 bases from V and 4 bases from J; bases unmatched to any gene: 8. This CDR3 has 15 amino acids. DNA for the CDR3: TGTGCCAGCACCGAGGACAGGGGAAAAAATCAGCCCCAGCATTTT. This gives the protein CASTEDRGKNQPQHF.